This note documents a single T cell receptor beta chain sequence. Clones were sequenced by immunoSEQ multiplex PCR, and TCRdb holds only the in-frame ones, with some missing. Of roughly 100,000 clones in the sample, about 90% were seen once. This specimen belongs to a study of T cell changes during pregnancy in multiple sclerosis. The CDR3 sequence is 15 residues long. The germline V gene has CDR1 SGHVS and CDR2 FQNEAQ. J lost 3 bases, V lost 3 bases, and 7 bases had no gene match. Sequenced here: peripheral blood, sampled after pregnancy. The source is a female donor with multiple sclerosis, enrolled in a pregnancy study. V is TRBV7-8 and J is TRBJ1-2; 7 nucleotides agree with TRBD1. DNA for the CDR3: TGTGCCAGCAGCTTGAGGAGGGGGCGTGACTATGGCTACACCTTC. This encodes CASSLRRGRDYGYTF.